A selection of T cell receptor beta chains follows, all from one sample in a study of blood T cell repertoires in COVID-19. Using immunoSEQ multiplex PCR, the repertoire was profiled, and TCRdb retains in-frame clones only, with some absent. Counted here are about 110,000 clones, around 90% occurring once; the ten biggest clones make up 4.5% to 5%. Sequenced sample: peripheral blood. These receptors came from a man aged 40-49 years with active or convalescent COVID-19. The CDR3 runs from the conserved cysteine through the conserved F or W. A D gene is named only where the DNA matches it firmly. Size is omitted from some rows. Given values are once, few, many or a class for expanded clones.

abundance	v_gene	j_gene	d_gene	CDR3nt	CDR3aa
NA	TRBV27	TRBJ2-7	NA	TGTGCCAGCAGTTGGGCCAGGGGCTACGAGCAGTACTTC	CASSWARGYEQYF
NA	TRBV12-2	TRBJ2-3	NA	TGTGCAAGTCGCTTAGGACAGGGGGCGTTGGGTGATACGCAGTATTTT	CASRLGQGALGDTQYF
NA	TRBV15	TRBJ2-1	TRBD1	TGTGCCACATCGGGACAGGGTTTGATCAATGAGCAGTTCTTC	CATSGQGLINEQFF
few	TRBV5-1	TRBJ2-7	TRBD2	TGCGCCAGCAGCTTGGGCATAATGGGGACTAGTTCCTACGAGCAGTACTTC	CASSLGIMGTSSYEQYF
NA	TRBV15	TRBJ1-2	TRBD1	TGTGCCACCAGCAGAGCCCTGCAGCCGGGACAGGGGGGCTACACCTTC	CATSRALQPGQGGYTF
NA	TRBV14	TRBJ1-6	NA	TGTGCCAGCAGCCAAGTTACGAGAGGTTCACCCCTCCACTTT	CASSQVTRGSPLHF
once	TRBV15	TRBJ1-1	TRBD1	TGTGCCACCAGTCGAGACAGGGCCTCCCTCGAAGCTTTCTTT	CATSRDRASLEAFF
NA	TRBV30	TRBJ1-2	NA	TGTGCCTGGGGCAGAACAGGGTTCTATGGCTACACCTTC	CAWGRTGFYGYTF
NA	TRBV7-9	TRBJ2-1	TRBD2	TGTGCCAGCAGCCCCGGGACTAGCGGGTCCAATGAGCAGTTCTTC	CASSPGTSGSNEQFF
NA	TRBV30	TRBJ2-1	NA	TGTGCCTGGAGTATCGGAGGGGACAATGAGCAGTTCTTC	CAWSIGGDNEQFF
once	TRBV3-1/TRBV3-2	TRBJ2-5	NA	TGTGCCAGCAGCCAAGTCCTAGGGGTGGCGACCCAGTACTTC	CASSQVLGVATQYF
NA	TRBV2	TRBJ2-1	NA	TGTGCCAGCAGTGCGGTACAGGGAAGAGGCAATGAGCAGTTCTTC	CASSAVQGRGNEQFF